Reported below is one T cell receptor beta chain. Its antigen is currently unknown. This sample is part of a study of cytomegalovirus exposure and HLA in healthy donors. General study points: Judged likely to be a sequencing artifact was a cluster of highly shared sequence variants. Evidence from a later analysis indicated that most CMV-associated TCR beta chains looked HLA-restricted. CMV serostatus was the sole immune exposure information available.

In the PCR, 60 Vbeta and 13 Jbeta primers were used. TCRdb's table, derived via immunoSEQ multiplex PCR, lists solely in-frame clones and lacks some. The sample has under 200,000 clones, around 85% seen once. The sample was PBMCs. This clonotype originated in a male donor in good health and CMV-seronegative.

The CDR3 spells CASSDRDSKYNEQFF. In DNA form, the CDR3 reads TGTGCCAGCAGCGACCGGGACAGCAAATACAATGAGCAGTTCTTC. V and J are TRBV13 and TRBJ2-1; 7 bases line up with TRBD1. V trimming: 5 bases; J trimming: 4 bases; junction bases outside the gene matches: 8. The CDR3 contains 15 residues. In germline, CDR1 is PRHDT, CDR2 FYEKMQ (reference sequence).